Listed below are T cell receptor beta chains from one sample, sequenced in a study of response to subunit inactivated influenza vaccine. MiXCR was run by TCRdb on the RT-PCR reads, yielding one entry per CDR3 protein. The sample lists about 160,000 distinct CDR3 sequences, about a tenth occurring once. Sequenced material: non-naive T cells sorted from PBMCs, taken roughly 47 days after vaccination. Receptor source: a man in his fifties who received an inactivated influenza vaccine. The CDR3 runs from the conserved cysteine through the conserved F or W. The D gene is left open where the match is weak. Rows may omit the clone size; those that give it use once, few, many or a size class.

clone size: NA
J gene: TRBJ2-1
V gene: TRBV28
D gene: NA
CDR3 DNA: TGTGCCAGCAGTCCCGGGACAACCTTCGGCGATGAGCAGTTCTTC
CDR3 protein: CASSPGTTFGDEQFF

clone size: NA
J gene: TRBJ2-6
V gene: TRBV6-1
D gene: NA
CDR3 DNA: TGTGCCAGCACCTCGGGGGTCTCTGGGGCCAACGTCCTGACTTTC
CDR3 protein: CASTSGVSGANVLTF

clone size: few
J gene: TRBJ2-1
V gene: TRBV20-1
D gene: NA
CDR3 DNA: TGCAGTGCTAGAGATCTGCGTTCAGGGACTGAGCAGTTCTTC
CDR3 protein: CSARDLRSGTEQFF

clone size: many
J gene: TRBJ1-3
V gene: TRBV4-3
D gene: NA
CDR3 DNA: TGCGCCAGCAGCCGACAGTATGCTGTGGGCTCTGGAAACACCATATATTTT
CDR3 protein: CASSRQYAVGSGNTIYF

clone size: few
J gene: TRBJ2-7
V gene: TRBV7-9
D gene: TRBD1
CDR3 DNA: TGTGCCAGCAGCTTAATGGGACAGGGGACGAAGGACGAGCAGTACTTC
CDR3 protein: CASSLMGQGTKDEQYF

clone size: NA
J gene: TRBJ2-7
V gene: TRBV20-1
D gene: TRBD2
CDR3 DNA: TGCAGTGCCCTAGGGACTAGCGGGGTCCACGAGCAGTACTTC
CDR3 protein: CSALGTSGVHEQYF

clone size: NA
J gene: TRBJ1-3
V gene: TRBV2
D gene: NA
CDR3 DNA: TGTGCCAGCAGTGGACAGGTGGCGCCCGGAAACACCATATATTTT
CDR3 protein: CASSGQVAPGNTIYF

clone size: NA
J gene: TRBJ2-3
V gene: TRBV5-1
D gene: TRBD2
CDR3 DNA: TGCGCCAGCAGCTTGTCGTCGGGGGGTCGGGGAGATACGCAGTATTTT
CDR3 protein: CASSLSSGGRGDTQYF

clone size: many
J gene: TRBJ2-7
V gene: TRBV20-1
D gene: TRBD2
CDR3 DNA: TGCAGTGCCCCAGGACTAGCGGGAGGTGACGAGCAGTACTTC
CDR3 protein: CSAPGLAGGDEQYF

clone size: NA
J gene: TRBJ1-1
V gene: TRBV7-9
D gene: NA
CDR3 DNA: TGTGCCAGCAGCTTGGAGACAGAGCGGGCTTTCTTT
CDR3 protein: CASSLETERAFF

clone size: many
J gene: TRBJ1-1
V gene: TRBV20-1
D gene: NA
CDR3 DNA: TGCAGTCTACACCGGACAGATAACACTGAAGCTTTCTTT
CDR3 protein: CSLHRTDNTEAFF

clone size: NA
J gene: TRBJ2-5
V gene: TRBV5-1
D gene: NA
CDR3 DNA: TGCGCCAGCAGGATTGTGGAGGGGACCCAGTACTTC
CDR3 protein: CASRIVEGTQYF

clone size: many
J gene: TRBJ2-1
V gene: TRBV7-8
D gene: TRBD2
CDR3 DNA: TGTGCCAGCAATCGTGCCGGGACTAGCCGATACAATGAGCAGTTCTTC
CDR3 protein: CASNRAGTSRYNEQFF

clone size: many
J gene: TRBJ1-5
V gene: TRBV28
D gene: TRBD1
CDR3 DNA: TGTGCCAGCAGTTTATTAAGGACAGGGACGGGCAATCAGCCCCAGCATTTT
CDR3 protein: CASSLLRTGTGNQPQHF

clone size: few
J gene: TRBJ2-7
V gene: TRBV7-3
D gene: NA
CDR3 DNA: TGTGCCAGCAGCTTAGAGCACCATCCCTCCTACGAGCAGTACTTC
CDR3 protein: CASSLEHHPSYEQYF

clone size: few
J gene: TRBJ2-5
V gene: TRBV5-1
D gene: TRBD1
CDR3 DNA: TGCGCCAGCAGCTTTCGACAGGGGGAGGCCCAGTACTTC
CDR3 protein: CASSFRQGEAQYF

clone size: NA
J gene: TRBJ2-7
V gene: TRBV7-2
D gene: NA
CDR3 DNA: TGTGCCAGCAGCTTAGCCCTGGGGGTTGAATACGAGCAGTACTTC
CDR3 protein: CASSLALGVEYEQYF

clone size: many
J gene: TRBJ2-7
V gene: TRBV5-6
D gene: NA
CDR3 DNA: TGTGCCAGCAGCTTGGTGGGGACAACCTCCTACGAGCAGTACTTC
CDR3 protein: CASSLVGTTSYEQYF

clone size: NA
J gene: TRBJ2-1
V gene: TRBV28
D gene: NA
CDR3 DNA: TGTGCCAGCAGGGTCGACTTTGCGGGGCAAGCCATAGTTCAGTTCTTC
CDR3 protein: CASRVDFAGQAIVQFF

clone size: few
J gene: TRBJ1-1
V gene: TRBV11-2
D gene: NA
CDR3 DNA: TGTGCCAGCAGCTTACCGCGACAGGATAACACTGAAGCTTTCTTT
CDR3 protein: CASSLPRQDNTEAFF

clone size: NA
J gene: TRBJ2-7
V gene: TRBV4-3
D gene: NA
CDR3 DNA: TGCGCCAGCAGCCAAGAGTCTGCCAGAAACTACGAGCAGTACTTC
CDR3 protein: CASSQESARNYEQYF

clone size: NA
J gene: TRBJ2-7
V gene: TRBV4-3
D gene: NA
CDR3 DNA: TGCGCCAGCAGCCAAGTCCGACAGGCTGGCTACGAGCAGTACTTC
CDR3 protein: CASSQVRQAGYEQYF

clone size: many
J gene: TRBJ2-1
V gene: TRBV6-5
D gene: TRBD2
CDR3 DNA: TGTGCCAGCAGTTACTGGCGGGGGGCGAGATACAATGAGCAGTTCTTC
CDR3 protein: CASSYWRGARYNEQFF

clone size: few
J gene: TRBJ2-2
V gene: TRBV11-2
D gene: TRBD2
CDR3 DNA: TGTGCCAGCAGCCCCCGGTGGGGCGGGAGAGACGCGAACACCGGGGAGCTGTTTTTT
CDR3 protein: CASSPRWGGRDANTGELFF

clone size: many
J gene: TRBJ1-6
V gene: TRBV5-1
D gene: TRBD1
CDR3 DNA: TGCGCCAGCAGCTTGAGGAAAGGACAGGCGAGCTCCTATAATTCACCCCTCCACTTT
CDR3 protein: CASSLRKGQASSYNSPLHF

clone size: many
J gene: TRBJ2-4
V gene: TRBV7-2
D gene: TRBD2
CDR3 DNA: TGTGCCAGCAGCTTTGTGGCGGGAGCGGCGGGTAACATTCAGTACTTC
CDR3 protein: CASSFVAGAAGNIQYF

clone size: few
J gene: TRBJ2-1
V gene: TRBV9
D gene: NA
CDR3 DNA: TGTGCCAGCAGCGTAGAGGCCTTTCCGAATGAGCAGTTCTTC
CDR3 protein: CASSVEAFPNEQFF

clone size: few
J gene: TRBJ2-2
V gene: TRBV18
D gene: TRBD1
CDR3 DNA: TGTGCCAGCTCACCACAACAGGGGGGACAGAACACCGGGGAGCTGTTTTTT
CDR3 protein: CASSPQQGGQNTGELFF

clone size: NA
J gene: TRBJ2-6
V gene: TRBV6-1
D gene: TRBD1
CDR3 DNA: TGTGCCAGCAGGGGGACAGGGTTGGTTGTGGCTGGGGCCAACGTCCTGACTTTC
CDR3 protein: CASRGTGLVVAGANVLTF

clone size: few
J gene: TRBJ2-1
V gene: TRBV7-9
D gene: TRBD2
CDR3 DNA: TGTGCCAGCAGCGGGACTAGCGTGAGCTCCTACAATGAGCAGTTCTTC
CDR3 protein: CASSGTSVSSYNEQFF

clone size: many
J gene: TRBJ2-5
V gene: TRBV7-2
D gene: NA
CDR3 DNA: TGTGCCAGCCAAGGGGCTAACGAGGAGACCCAGTACTTC
CDR3 protein: CASQGANEETQYF

clone size: few
J gene: TRBJ1-1
V gene: TRBV12-3/TRBV12-4
D gene: TRBD1
CDR3 DNA: TGTGCCAGCATCCCCAGGGGGCAGAGGGCCACTGAAGCTTTCTTT
CDR3 protein: CASIPRGQRATEAFF

clone size: few
J gene: TRBJ2-2
V gene: TRBV2
D gene: TRBD2
CDR3 DNA: TGTGCCAGCAGTGCCCTTGGCGGGAGGAACACCGGGGAGCTGTTTTTT
CDR3 protein: CASSALGGRNTGELFF

clone size: NA
J gene: TRBJ2-7
V gene: TRBV11-2
D gene: TRBD1
CDR3 DNA: TGTGCCAGCAGCTTTATCCGGGGACAGGGACTAAACGAGCAGTACTTC
CDR3 protein: CASSFIRGQGLNEQYF

clone size: many
J gene: TRBJ2-5
V gene: TRBV4-2
D gene: NA
CDR3 DNA: TGTGCCAGCAGCCAAGCGGGGGTCCAAGAGACCCAGTACTTC
CDR3 protein: CASSQAGVQETQYF

clone size: few
J gene: TRBJ1-2
V gene: TRBV12-3/TRBV12-4
D gene: NA
CDR3 DNA: TGTGCCAGCAGTGCAGGGGCGCTACCCACTAACTATGGCTACACCTTC
CDR3 protein: CASSAGALPTNYGYTF

clone size: NA
J gene: TRBJ2-1
V gene: TRBV4-1
D gene: NA
CDR3 DNA: TGCGCCAGCAGCCAAGATAGGGCGTTTGAGCAGTTCTTC
CDR3 protein: CASSQDRAFEQFF

clone size: NA
J gene: TRBJ2-5
V gene: TRBV5-6
D gene: NA
CDR3 DNA: TGTGCCAGCAGCTTGGTGTCGGGCCAAGAGACCCAGTACTTC
CDR3 protein: CASSLVSGQETQYF

clone size: many
J gene: TRBJ2-5
V gene: TRBV7-2
D gene: NA
CDR3 DNA: TGTGCCAGCAGCTTAGGTCCCGCGTACCAAGAGACCCAGTACTTC
CDR3 protein: CASSLGPAYQETQYF

clone size: NA
J gene: TRBJ2-2
V gene: TRBV11-1
D gene: TRBD1
CDR3 DNA: TGTGCCAGCAGCTTATCCAGGGGGCTCGCCGGGGAGCTGTTTTTT
CDR3 protein: CASSLSRGLAGELFF

clone size: few
J gene: TRBJ2-2
V gene: TRBV2
D gene: TRBD2
CDR3 DNA: TGTGCCAGCAGTGAAACGACTAGCTCAGCGAGCACCGGGGAGCTGTTTTTT
CDR3 protein: CASSETTSSASTGELFF

clone size: NA
J gene: TRBJ2-1
V gene: TRBV24-1
D gene: TRBD2
CDR3 DNA: TGTGCCACCAGTAAAACTAGCGGGGACTACAATGAGCAGTTCTTC
CDR3 protein: CATSKTSGDYNEQFF

clone size: few
J gene: TRBJ1-2
V gene: TRBV30
D gene: NA
CDR3 DNA: TGTGCCTGGAGTGAAAACTATGGCTACACCTTC
CDR3 protein: CAWSENYGYTF

clone size: few
J gene: TRBJ2-7
V gene: TRBV5-1
D gene: NA
CDR3 DNA: TGCGCCAGCAGTGAGGGATTCTCGTCGTACGAGCAGTACTTC
CDR3 protein: CASSEGFSSYEQYF

clone size: many
J gene: TRBJ2-7
V gene: TRBV4-3
D gene: NA
CDR3 DNA: TGCGCCAGCAGCCAAGGCCTCCCTAGTCCGGCGGCCCAACCCTACGAGCAGTACTTC
CDR3 protein: CASSQGLPSPAAQPYEQYF

clone size: NA
J gene: TRBJ1-6
V gene: TRBV30
D gene: NA
CDR3 DNA: TGTGCCTGGAGTCGCCTTCCCAGGGGCTATAATTCACCCCTCCACTTT
CDR3 protein: CAWSRLPRGYNSPLHF

clone size: NA
J gene: TRBJ1-1
V gene: TRBV4-1
D gene: NA
CDR3 DNA: TGCGCCAGCAGCCAGCTACTTCTTCGGGGGGGGCAGAACACTGAAGCTTTCTTT
CDR3 protein: CASSQLLLRGGQNTEAFF

clone size: NA
J gene: TRBJ1-4
V gene: TRBV7-2
D gene: TRBD1
CDR3 DNA: TGTGCCAGCAGCCTGGACAGGGTTAATGAAAAACTGTTTTTT
CDR3 protein: CASSLDRVNEKLFF